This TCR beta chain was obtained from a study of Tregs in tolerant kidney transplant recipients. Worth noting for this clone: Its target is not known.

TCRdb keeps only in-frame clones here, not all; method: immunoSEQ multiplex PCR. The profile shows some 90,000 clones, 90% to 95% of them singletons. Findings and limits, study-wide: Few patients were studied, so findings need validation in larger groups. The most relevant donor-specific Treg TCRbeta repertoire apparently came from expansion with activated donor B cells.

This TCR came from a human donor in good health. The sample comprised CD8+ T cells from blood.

The CDR3 loop reads CASSFSMMGSYEQYF. In nucleotides, the CDR3 is TGTGCCAGCAGCTTTAGTATGATGGGCTCCTACGAGCAGTACTTC. This chain uses TRBV13 with TRBJ2-7, with D hard to call. Trimming stripped 3 bases from V and 0 bases from J, with 12 bases between. Germline-derived CDR1 and CDR2 are PRHDT and FYEKMQ (reference sequence). The CDR3 runs to 15 residues.